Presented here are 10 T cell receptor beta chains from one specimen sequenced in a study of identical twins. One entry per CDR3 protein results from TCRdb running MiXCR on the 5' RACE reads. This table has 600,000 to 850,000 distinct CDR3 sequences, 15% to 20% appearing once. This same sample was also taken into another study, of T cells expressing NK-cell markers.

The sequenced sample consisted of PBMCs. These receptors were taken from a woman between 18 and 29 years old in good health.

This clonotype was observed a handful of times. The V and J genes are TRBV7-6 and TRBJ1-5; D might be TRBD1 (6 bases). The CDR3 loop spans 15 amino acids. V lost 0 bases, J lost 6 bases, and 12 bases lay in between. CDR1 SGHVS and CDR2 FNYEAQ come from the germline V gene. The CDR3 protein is CASSLAQGRGQPQHF. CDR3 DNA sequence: TGTGCCAGCAGCTTAGCGCAGGGGCGAGGTCAGCCCCAGCATTTT.

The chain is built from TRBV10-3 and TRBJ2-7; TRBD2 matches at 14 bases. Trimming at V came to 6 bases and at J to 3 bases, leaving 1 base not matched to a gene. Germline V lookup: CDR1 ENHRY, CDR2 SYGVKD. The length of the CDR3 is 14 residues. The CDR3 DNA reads TGTGCCATCAGGGGGACTAGCGGGGGCTACGAGCAGTACTTC. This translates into CAIRGTSGGYEQYF.

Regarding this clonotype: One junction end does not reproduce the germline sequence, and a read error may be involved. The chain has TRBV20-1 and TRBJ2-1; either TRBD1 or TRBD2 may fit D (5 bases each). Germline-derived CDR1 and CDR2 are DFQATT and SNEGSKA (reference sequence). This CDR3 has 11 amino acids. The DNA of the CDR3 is TGCAGTGCTAGAGCTCCCCGGGGCCCAGTCTTC. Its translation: CSARAPRGPVF.

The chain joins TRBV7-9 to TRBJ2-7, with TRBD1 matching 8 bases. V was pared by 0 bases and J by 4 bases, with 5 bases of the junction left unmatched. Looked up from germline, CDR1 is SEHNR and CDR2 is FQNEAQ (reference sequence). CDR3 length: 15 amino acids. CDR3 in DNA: TGTGCCAGCAGCTTAGCAGACAGGGGTCAATACGAGCAGTACTTC. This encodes CASSLADRGQYEQYF.

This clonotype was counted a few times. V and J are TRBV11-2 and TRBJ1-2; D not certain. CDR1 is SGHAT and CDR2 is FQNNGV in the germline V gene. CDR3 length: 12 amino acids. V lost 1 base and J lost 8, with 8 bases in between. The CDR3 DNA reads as TGTGCCAGCAGCTTAGCCTCATCCGGCTACACCTTC. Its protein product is CASSLASSGYTF.

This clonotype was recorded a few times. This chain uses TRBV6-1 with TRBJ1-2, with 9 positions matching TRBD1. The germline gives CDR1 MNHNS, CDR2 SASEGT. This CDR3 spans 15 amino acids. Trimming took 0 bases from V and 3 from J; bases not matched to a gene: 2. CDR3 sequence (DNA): TGTGCCAGCAGTGAAGCGGGGACAGGGCACTATGGCTACACCTTC. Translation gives CASSEAGTGHYGYTF.

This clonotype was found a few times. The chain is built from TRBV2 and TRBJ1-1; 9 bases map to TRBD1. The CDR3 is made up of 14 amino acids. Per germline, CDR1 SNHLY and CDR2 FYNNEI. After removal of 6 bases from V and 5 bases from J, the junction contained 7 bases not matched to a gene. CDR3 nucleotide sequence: TGTGCCAGCAGACAACAGGGGGCTCGGACTGAAGCTTTCTTT. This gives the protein CASRQQGARTEAFF.

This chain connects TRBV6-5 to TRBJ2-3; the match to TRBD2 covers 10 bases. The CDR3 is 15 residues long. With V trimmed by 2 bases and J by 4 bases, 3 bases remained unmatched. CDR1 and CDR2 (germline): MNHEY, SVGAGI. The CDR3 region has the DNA TGTGCCAGCAGTTACAGAGCGGGAGGGCCAGATACGCAGTATTTT. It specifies CASSYRAGGPDTQYF.

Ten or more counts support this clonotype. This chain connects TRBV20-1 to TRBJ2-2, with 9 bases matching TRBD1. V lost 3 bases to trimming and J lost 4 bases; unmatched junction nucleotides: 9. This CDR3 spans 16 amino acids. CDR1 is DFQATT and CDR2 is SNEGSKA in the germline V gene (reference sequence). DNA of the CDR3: TGCAGTGCTAGTGACTCCGGGACAGGGCTCACCGGGGAGCTGTTTTTT. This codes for CSASDSGTGLTGELFF.

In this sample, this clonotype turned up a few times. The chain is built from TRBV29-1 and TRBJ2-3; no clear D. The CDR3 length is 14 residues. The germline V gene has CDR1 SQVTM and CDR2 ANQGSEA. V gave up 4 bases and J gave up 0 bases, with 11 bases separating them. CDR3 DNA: TGCAGCGTTGCCCTCCGGAGTAGCACAGATACGCAGTATTTT. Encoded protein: CSVALRSSTDTQYF.